These T cell receptor beta chains were read from a single sample in a study of regulatory T cells in long-lasting Graves disease. TCRdb redid the calling of the multiplex PCR reads with MiXCR, one entry per CDR3 protein. The repertoire holds 550,000 or so distinct CDR3 sequences, with approximately 12% as singletons. The same sample was also used in a study of T cells in Graves' hyperthyroidism and ophthalmopathy.

The sample consisted of peripheral blood mononuclear cells (PBMCs), taken at new diagnosis, from a patient treated with antithyroid drugs. The receptors here all came from a woman in her 30s with Graves disease. The CDR3 runs from the conserved cysteine through the conserved F or W. Each record gives: J gene, V gene, CDR3 protein.

TRBJ2-1	TRBV18	CASSPLAGKSSGSYNEQFF
TRBJ1-1	TRBV29-1	CSVGPVNTEAFF
TRBJ2-7	TRBV20-1	CSAREVEGNRFYEQYF
TRBJ1-5	TRBV28	CASSFSQPQHF
TRBJ2-3	TRBV18	CASSPPVGSFTDTQYF
TRBJ2-3	TRBV20-1	CSATRQVPVTDTQYF
TRBJ2-7	TRBV4-3	CASSQVLGGPYEQYF
TRBJ2-1	TRBV28	CASSSSYRFYNEQFF
TRBJ2-3	TRBV6-2/TRBV6-3	CASTRGLAGSDTQYF
TRBJ2-1	TRBV24-1	CATRPSSYNEQFF
TRBJ1-5	TRBV28	CASRSPGLQQHF
TRBJ2-5	TRBV10-3	CAISESSLAGGIETQYF
TRBJ2-1	TRBV5-5	CASSPPRREGLEQFF
TRBJ2-7	TRBV11-2	CASSPTGTGTPYEQYF
TRBJ1-5	TRBV6-1	CASRVGPSNQPQHF
TRBJ1-4	TRBV30	CAWSVVGTGKLFF
TRBJ2-1	TRBV18	CASSPKNEQFF
TRBJ1-5	TRBV19	CASSTGTGRLNQPQHF
TRBJ1-5	TRBV28	CASSFPGGSQPQHF
TRBJ2-1	TRBV10-2	CASSAELPPYYNEQFF
TRBJ2-5	TRBV28	CASSFLWGRGAQETQYF
TRBJ1-1	TRBV11-2	CASSRGQGNTEAFF
TRBJ1-2	TRBV6-1	CASTGTEYGYTF
TRBJ2-1	TRBV12-3/TRBV12-4	CASSLSVGGVGEQFF
TRBJ1-1	TRBV2	CASSEGTGVLEAFF
TRBJ2-7	TRBV27	CASSLSPPLVWGEQYF
TRBJ1-4	TRBV20-1	CSASAVTNEKLFF
TRBJ1-1	TRBV6-5	CASSYGTLPGTEAFF
TRBJ1-1	TRBV5-4	CASSLGVGGDTEAFF
TRBJ2-2	TRBV6-5	CASSYGPTGELFF
TRBJ2-1	TRBV10-3	CAISEFSGSSYNEQFF
TRBJ2-3	TRBV20-1	CSAGRLAASTDTQYF
TRBJ2-5	TRBV19	CASSQYGTGQETQYF
TRBJ1-2	TRBV4-1	CASSQPRQGRYYGYTF
TRBJ1-2	TRBV30	CAYVREGYGYTF
TRBJ2-4	TRBV6-2/TRBV6-3	CASRQGLNIQYF
TRBJ2-5	TRBV19	CASSTGGKRETQYF
TRBJ2-7	TRBV27	CASSFIGTRLREQYF
TRBJ1-5	TRBV12-3/TRBV12-4	CASCRDGYAAIQPQHF
TRBJ1-5	TRBV11-2	CASSLDYTSNQPQHF
TRBJ2-1	TRBV6-5	CASSYFPAGSSYNEQFF
TRBJ2-5	TRBV9	CASSVEGGNRETQYF